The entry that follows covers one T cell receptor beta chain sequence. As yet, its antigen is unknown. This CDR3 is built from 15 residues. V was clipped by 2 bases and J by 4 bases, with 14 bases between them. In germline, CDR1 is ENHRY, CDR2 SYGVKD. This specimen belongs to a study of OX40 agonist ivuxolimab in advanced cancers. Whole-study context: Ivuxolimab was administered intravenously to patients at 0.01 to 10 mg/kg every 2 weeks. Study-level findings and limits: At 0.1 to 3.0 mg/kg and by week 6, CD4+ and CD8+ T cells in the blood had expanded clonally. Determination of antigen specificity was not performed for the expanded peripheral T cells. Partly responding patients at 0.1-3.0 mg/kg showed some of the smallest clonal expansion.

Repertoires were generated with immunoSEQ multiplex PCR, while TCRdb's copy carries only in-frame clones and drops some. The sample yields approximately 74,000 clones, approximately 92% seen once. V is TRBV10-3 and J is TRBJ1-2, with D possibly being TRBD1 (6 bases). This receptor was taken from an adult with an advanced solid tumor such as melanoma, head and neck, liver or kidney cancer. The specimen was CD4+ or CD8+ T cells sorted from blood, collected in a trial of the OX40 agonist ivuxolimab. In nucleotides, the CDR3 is TGTGCCATCAGTGAGGCACTGACAGGAATCTATGGCTACACCTTC. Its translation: CAISEALTGIYGYTF.